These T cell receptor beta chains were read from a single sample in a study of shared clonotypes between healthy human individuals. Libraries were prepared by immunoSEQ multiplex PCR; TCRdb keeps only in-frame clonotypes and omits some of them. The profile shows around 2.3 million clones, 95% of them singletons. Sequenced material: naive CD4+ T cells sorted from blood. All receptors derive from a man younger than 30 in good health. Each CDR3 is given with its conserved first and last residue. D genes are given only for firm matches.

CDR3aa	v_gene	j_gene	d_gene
CSARQAYEQYF	TRBV20-1	TRBJ2-7	.
CAWTPGAGETQYF	TRBV30	TRBJ2-5	.
CASSLGTSNYGYTF	TRBV5-1	TRBJ1-2	.
CASSVGTGVGPQHF	TRBV27	TRBJ1-5	TRBD1
CASSLQGPNTGELFF	TRBV7-3	TRBJ2-2	.
CASSQLLLAGGSNEKLFF	TRBV14	TRBJ1-4	.
CASSSGQGYEQYF	TRBV28	TRBJ2-7	TRBD1
CASSSKAEQVGDTEAFF	TRBV7-9	TRBJ1-1	.
CASSPRQGWDTEAFF	TRBV5-4	TRBJ1-1	TRBD1
CASSPGTRGMTSGELFF	TRBV18	TRBJ2-2	.
CASKGAESPLHF	TRBV11-3	TRBJ1-6	.
CASSQDHRLAGGSDTQYF	TRBV4-2	TRBJ2-3	TRBD2
CASSLPGLGTDTQYF	TRBV6-6	TRBJ2-3	TRBD2
CASSSWGSVIGYTF	TRBV28	TRBJ1-2	.
CASNPTTGSTNYGYTF	TRBV19	TRBJ1-2	TRBD1
CASSELRDGILVF	TRBV2	TRBJ1-4	.
CASSLAGVDGYTF	TRBV11-2	TRBJ1-2	.
CASREQGTLNGYTF	TRBV25-1	TRBJ1-2	.
CASSRDFSSTDTQYF	TRBV5-4	TRBJ2-3	.
CASSALGQDSYEQYF	TRBV9	TRBJ2-7	TRBD1
CASSTGTSGGYEQYF	TRBV5-4	TRBJ2-7	TRBD2
CASSSTGGSGYTF	TRBV5-6	TRBJ1-2	TRBD1
CASSLRDSGELFF	TRBV5-1	TRBJ2-2	.
CASSIDSTEAFF	TRBV7-9	TRBJ1-1	.
CASSPRGSGANVLTF	TRBV2	TRBJ2-6	.
CASSWDRVDTQYF	TRBV5-1	TRBJ2-3	TRBD1
CASRSAGGGFYEQYF	TRBV7-2	TRBJ2-7	TRBD2
CAWTSGNQPQHF	TRBV30	TRBJ1-5	.
CAWSVRGGYYGYTF	TRBV30	TRBJ1-2	.
CASSLPSSSTGGGPGELFF	TRBV5-4	TRBJ2-2	.
CASSTGTVQETQYF	TRBV5-1	TRBJ2-5	.
CASSSDRDPTNEKLFF	TRBV7-9	TRBJ1-4	TRBD1
CASNSGTSGELFF	TRBV28	TRBJ2-2	.
CATTSGRGSNEQFF	TRBV10-3	TRBJ2-1	TRBD2
CASTPGQGEGGYTF	TRBV6-5	TRBJ1-2	TRBD1
CASSRSDYGYTF	TRBV7-9	TRBJ1-2	.
CASSPGQTYQPQHF	TRBV18	TRBJ1-5	TRBD1